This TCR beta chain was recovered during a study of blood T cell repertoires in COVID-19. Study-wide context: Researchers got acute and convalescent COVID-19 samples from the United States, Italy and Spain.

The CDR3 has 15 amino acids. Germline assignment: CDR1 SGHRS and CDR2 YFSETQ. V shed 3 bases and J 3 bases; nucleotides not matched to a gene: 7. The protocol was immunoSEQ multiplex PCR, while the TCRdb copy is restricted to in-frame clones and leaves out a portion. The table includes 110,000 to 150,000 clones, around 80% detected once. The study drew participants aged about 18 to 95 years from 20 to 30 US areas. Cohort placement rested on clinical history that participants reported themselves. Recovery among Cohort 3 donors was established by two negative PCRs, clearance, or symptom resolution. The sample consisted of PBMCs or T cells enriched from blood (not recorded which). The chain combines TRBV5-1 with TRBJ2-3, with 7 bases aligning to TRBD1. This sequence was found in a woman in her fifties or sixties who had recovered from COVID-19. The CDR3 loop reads CASSWTGLGTDTQYF. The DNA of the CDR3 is TGCGCCAGCAGCTGGACAGGACTTGGTACAGATACGCAGTATTTT.